These 14 T cell receptor beta chains share one sample of origin, sequenced in a study of blood T cell repertoires in COVID-19. The table came from immunoSEQ multiplex PCR; TCRdb's copy has only in-frame clones and leaves some out. Here the sample spans around 46,000 clones, 70% to 90% being singletons. The sample was peripheral blood. The receptors come from a man aged 40-49 years with active COVID-19.

J is TRBJ1-2 and V is TRBV6-5; perhaps TRBD1 as D (5 bases). The CDR3 spans 15 residues. V lost 7 bases to trimming and J lost 4 bases, with 19 bases between them. Germline-derived CDR1 and CDR2 are MNHEY and SVGAGI. This CDR3 reads CASTPGRSPGYGYTF. CDR3 DNA: TGTGCCAGCACCCCAGGGCGGTCCCCGGGCTATGGCTACACCTTC.

This clone occurred once. DNA for the CDR3: TGTGCCAGCAGCTTACAGGGGGAAGGTCAGCCCCAGCATTTT. Protein product: CASSLQGEGQPQHF. V is TRBV28 and J is TRBJ1-5, with 8 bases matching TRBD1. The V gene's germline CDR1 is MDHEN and CDR2 SYDVKM. V lost 6 bases and J lost 6; bases outside the gene matches: 7. The CDR3 spans 14 residues.

The chain couples TRBV6-5 to TRBJ2-2, with 10 bases matching TRBD1. Germline CDR1 MNHEY, CDR2 SVGAGI. This CDR3 comprises 15 residues. Losses at the gene ends were 8 bases for V and 4 bases for J; bases not matched to a gene: 7. As DNA, the CDR3 is TGTGCCAGCGCTATTGGGACAGGGGTCACCGGGGAGCTGTTTTTT. It encodes CASAIGTGVTGELFF.

The rearrangement uses TRBV18 and TRBJ1-4; no clear D. With 3 bases removed from V and 0 bases from J, the gap between germline ends came to 8 bases. CDR3 length equals 15 residues. Looked up from germline, CDR1 is KGHSH and CDR2 is LQKENI. This chain's CDR3 is CASSPRLTTNEKLFF. Written as DNA, the CDR3 is TGTGCCAGCTCACCTCGGTTGACAACTAATGAAAAACTGTTTTTT.

The chain links TRBV28 to TRBJ1-2, with 7 bases lining up with TRBD1. The V and J ends lost 8 bases and 8 bases, in that order; junction bases with no gene match: 5. This CDR3 spans 11 amino acids. CDR1 and CDR2 (germline): MDHEN, SYDVKM. The CDR3 is CASRQGWGYTF. Written as DNA, the CDR3 is TGTGCCAGCCGACAGGGATGGGGCTACACCTTC.

V gene TRBV9 combines with J gene TRBJ2-5; tentative D call: TRBD2 (5 bases). Germline-derived CDR1 and CDR2 are SGDLS and YYNGEE. The V and J ends lost 4 bases and 5 bases respectively, with 15 bases between them. CDR3 length: 14 residues. The CDR3 loop is CASSPTAGFETQYF. The CDR3 bases are TGTGCCAGCAGCCCCACGGCGGGCTTTGAGACCCAGTACTTC. Together with reference TRBV9 and TRBJ2-5, the CDR3 gives the full variable domain: DSGVTQTPKHLITATGQRVTLRCSPRSGDLSVYWYQQSLDQGLQFLIQYYNGEERAKGNILERFSAQQFPDLHSELNLSSLELGDSALYFCASSPTAGFETQYFGPGTRLLVL.

The chain joins TRBV14 to TRBJ2-5, with 8 bases identical to TRBD2. The trim removed 0 bases at V and 4 bases at J, leaving 4 bases unmatched. Germline loops: CDR1 SGHDN, CDR2 FVKESK. The CDR3 contains 15 residues. The CDR3 loop reads CASSQDAGGAETQYF. The CDR3 DNA follows: TGTGCCAGCAGCCAAGATGCGGGAGGAGCAGAGACCCAGTACTTC.

The V call is TRBV10-1, the J call TRBJ2-5, with 10 positions matching TRBD1. The CDR3 runs to 17 residues. Germline CDR1 and CDR2: WNHNN and SYGVQD (reference sequence). Trimming at V came to 0 bases and at J to 3 bases, leaving 7 bases not matched to a gene. The CDR3 protein is CASSESGQGVGEETQYF. The CDR3 coding sequence is TGCGCCAGCAGTGAGTCCGGACAGGGGGTAGGGGAAGAGACCCAGTACTTC.

The chain has TRBV19 and TRBJ2-1; TRBD2 matches at 9 bases. The CDR3 extends over 17 amino acids. Germline V gene data show CDR1 as LNHDA and CDR2 as SQIVND (reference sequence). Germline trimming cut 4 bases from V and 0 bases from J; bases unmatched to any gene: 7. CDR3 DNA sequence: TGTGCCAGTAGTAGGCTAGCGGGGCCTAGCTCCTACAATGAGCAGTTCTTC. Protein sequence: CASSRLAGPSSYNEQFF. The full variable domain, completed using reference TRBV19 and TRBJ2-1, is DGGITQSPKYLFRKEGQNVTLSCEQNLNHDAMYWYRQDPGQGLRLIYYSQIVNDFQKGDIAEGYSVSREKKESFPLTVTSAQKNPTAFYLCASSRLAGPSSYNEQFFGPGTRLTVL.

This sequence joins TRBV28 and TRBJ2-1; 10 bases line up with TRBD2. Per the germline V gene, CDR1 is MDHEN and CDR2 is SYDVKM. J was trimmed by 9 bases and V by 8 bases; bases with no gene match: 10. The CDR3 is 14 residues long. The chain's CDR3 is CASCPGLAGVEQFF. The CDR3 nucleotides read TGTGCCAGCTGCCCAGGGCTAGCGGGAGTTGAGCAGTTCTTC.

J is TRBJ1-1 and V is TRBV21-1. TRBV21-1 is termed a pseudogene. The CDR3 runs 16 residues. CDR3 DNA sequence: TGTGCCAGCAGCAAAGTGTTGACCATCGGAGGGACTGAAGCTTTCTTT. Translated: CASSKVLTIGGTEAFF.

This rearrangement joins TRBV7-9 to TRBJ1-5; no reliable D call. V lost 5 bases and J lost 6, with 8 bases in between. The CDR3 contains 12 residues. From germline, CDR1 is SEHNR and CDR2 FQNEAQ (reference sequence). CDR3 DNA sequence: TGTGCCAGCAGCCGTGACACTCAGCCCCAGCATTTT. Its protein is CASSRDTQPQHF.

The chain uses TRBV5-1 and TRBJ2-3; tentative D call: TRBD2 (5 bases). Trimming removed 4 bases from V and 0 bases from J, with 12 bases in between. CDR1 SGHRS and CDR2 YFSETQ come from the germline V gene. The CDR3 consists of 15 residues. CDR3 sequence reads: CASSPTGLSTDTQYF. The CDR3 nucleotides are TGCGCCAGCAGCCCGACTGGACTCAGCACAGATACGCAGTATTTT. Full variable domain (outside the CDR3, taken from reference TRBV5-1 and TRBJ2-3): KAGVTQTPRYLIKTRGQQVTLSCSPISGHRSVSWYQQTPGQGLQFLFEYFSETQRNKGNFPGRFSGRQFSNSRSEMNVSTLELGDSALYLCASSPTGLSTDTQYFGPGTRLTVL.

The chain is built from TRBV28 and TRBJ1-4; possible D gene TRBD1, 6 bases. This CDR3 has 15 amino acids. Germline loops: CDR1 MDHEN, CDR2 SYDVKM. The germline V and J ends were trimmed by 7 bases and 9 bases, with 21 bases remaining between them. The CDR3 reads CASNHNRDGRQKLFF. The CDR3 DNA is TGTGCCAGCAATCACAACAGGGATGGAAGACAAAAACTGTTTTTT. The complete variable domain, with remaining parts taken from reference TRBV28 and TRBJ1-4, reads DVKVTQSSRYLVKRTGEKVFLECVQDMDHENMFWYRQDPGLGLRLIYFSYDVKMKEKGDIPEGYSVSREKKERFSLILESASTNQTSMYLCASNHNRDGRQKLFFGSGTQLSVL.